This paragraph reports one TCR beta chain. The antigen is unknown. This record belongs to a study of T cell responses to AZD1222 COVID-19 vaccine. The wider study: Second doses that came at about 4 or about 12 weeks were put together. General observations from the study: Just a handful of AZD1222 recipients were seropositive at baseline. Possibly, clonal diversity was underestimated; donors were largely white British and included more females. Recipients of two AZD1222 doses showed rising Spike-specific TCR breadth and depth.

Profiled with immunoSEQ multiplex PCR; TCRdb holds only in-frame clones, not every one. There are 120,000 or so clones in the sample; over 75% occur only once, and approximately 8.1% lies in the top ten. This CDR3 contains 15 residues. Trimming took off 8 bases at V and 6 bases at J, with 21 bases between the two ends. In germline, CDR1 is MNHEY, CDR2 SVGAGI. The sequences come from peripheral blood, collected on day 0 of AZD1222 vaccination. The chain is built from TRBV6-5 and TRBJ2-3; perhaps TRBD2 as D (6 bases). The origin of this receptor is an adult in good health. The CDR3 nucleotides read TGTGCCAGCTCAGTACCGGGGACTGGAGGCGATACGCAGTATTTT. This encodes CASSVPGTGGDTQYF.